A selection of T cell receptor beta chains follows, all from one sample in a study of T cell responses to AZD1222 COVID-19 vaccine. Sequencing was performed with immunoSEQ multiplex PCR; in TCRdb, only in-frame clones are kept and a portion is missing. The repertoire has 95,000 to 130,000 clones, more than 85% of them found once; the top ten carry 6.5% to 8.5%. The source material was peripheral blood, sampled on day 0 of AZD1222 vaccination. The source is an adult in good health. Each CDR3 is given with its conserved first and last residue. A D gene is named only where the DNA matches it firmly. Not every row has a clone size; where given, it reads once, few, many or a size class.

D | J | size | V | CDR3 | DNA
TRBD1 | TRBJ1-3 | . | TRBV11-2 | CASSLTGTGTGNTIYF | TGTGCCAGCAGCTTAACTGGGACAGGGACTGGAAACACCATATATTTT
. | TRBJ1-2 | . | TRBV18 | CASSPDQLANYGYTF | TGTGCCAGCTCACCAGACCAGTTAGCTAACTATGGCTACACCTTC
. | TRBJ2-7 | . | TRBV29-1 | CSVGHTTYEQYF | TGCAGCGTTGGACACACAACCTACGAGCAGTACTTC
TRBD1 | TRBJ1-2 | . | TRBV19 | CASKLRVDRFYGYTF | TGTGCCAGTAAACTCCGGGTGGACAGGTTCTATGGCTACACCTTC
TRBD1 | TRBJ2-5 | . | TRBV5-1 | CASSYRLRTGGPAETQYF | TGCGCCAGCAGCTACCGGCTCCGGACAGGGGGCCCAGCGGAGACCCAGTACTTC
. | TRBJ1-5 | . | TRBV18 | CASSPTGGNQPQHF | TGTGCCAGCTCACCGACCGGGGGCAATCAGCCCCAGCATTTT
. | TRBJ2-4 | . | TRBV11-2 | CASSFAIVPENIQYF | TGTGCCAGCAGCTTCGCGATCGTCCCCGAAAACATTCAGTACTTC
. | TRBJ1-5 | . | TRBV7-8 | CASSLDRAGALSF | TGTGCCAGCAGCTTAGACAGAGCAGGGGCCCTCTCATTT
. | TRBJ2-6 | . | TRBV3-1/TRBV3-2 | CASRLSTGANVLTF | TGTGCCAGCAGACTCTCAACTGGGGCCAACGTCCTGACTTTC
. | TRBJ1-6 | . | TRBV6-7 | CASDPDGTSRRPLHF | TGTGCCAGCGACCCCGACGGGACATCGCGAAGGCCCCTCCACTTT
. | TRBJ1-3 | . | TRBV28 | CASSWVTGSGNTIYF | TGTGCCAGCAGTTGGGTCACGGGCTCTGGAAACACCATATATTTT
TRBD2 | TRBJ2-7 | . | TRBV15 | CATSRDSVFGREHYEQYF | TGTGCCACCAGCAGAGATTCAGTCTTCGGGCGGGAGCACTACGAGCAGTACTTC
. | TRBJ1-2 | . | TRBV19 | CASNGPTWGYTF | TGTGCCAGTAACGGGCCGACGTGGGGCTACACCTTC
. | TRBJ1-1 | . | TRBV24-1 | CATSDLHSPAEAFF | TGTGCCACCAGTGATTTGCATAGCCCGGCCGAAGCTTTCTTT
. | TRBJ2-5 | . | TRBV5-4 | CASSKGGSQETQYF | TGTGCCAGCAGCAAGGGGGGGTCCCAAGAGACCCAGTACTTC
TRBD1 | TRBJ1-2 | . | TRBV28 | CASSSTGTGSYGYTF | TGTGCCAGCAGTTCAACCGGGACAGGTTCCTATGGCTACACCTTC
. | TRBJ2-4 | . | TRBV5-8 | CASSGGFIAKNIQYF | TGTGCCAGCAGCGGTGGTTTCATAGCCAAAAACATTCAGTACTTC
TRBD1 | TRBJ1-2 | . | TRBV27 | CASSLRGQGNYGYTF | TGTGCCAGCAGTTTAAGGGGACAGGGGAACTATGGCTACACCTTC
. | TRBJ1-5 | . | TRBV28 | CASSLQPRGQPQHF | TGTGCCAGCAGTTTACAACCCCGGGGGCAGCCCCAGCATTTT
. | TRBJ2-7 | . | TRBV27 | CASFTSSYEQYF | TGTGCCAGCTTTACTAGCTCCTACGAGCAGTACTTC
TRBD2 | TRBJ2-7 | . | TRBV10-3 | CAISALTGLAGGEQYF | TGTGCCATCAGTGCGCTTACGGGACTAGCGGGAGGTGAGCAGTACTTC
. | TRBJ2-5 | . | TRBV28 | CASSGETQYF | TGTGCCAGCAGTGGAGAGACCCAGTACTTC
TRBD2 | TRBJ2-1 | . | TRBV18 | CASSPGSAGNYNEQFF | TGTGCCAGCTCACCAGGCTCAGCGGGGAATTACAATGAGCAGTTCTTC
. | TRBJ2-3 | . | TRBV6-6 | CASKVGALADTQYF | TGTGCCAGCAAGGTGGGGGCGTTGGCAGATACGCAGTATTTT
. | TRBJ1-2 | . | TRBV11-2 | CASSLGAYGYTF | TGTGCCAGCAGCTTGGGAGCCTATGGCTACACCTTC
. | TRBJ2-1 | . | TRBV6-6 | CASARDQTYNEQFF | TGTGCCAGCGCCCGGGACCAGACCTACAATGAGCAGTTCTTC
. | TRBJ2-7 | . | TRBV5-8 | CASSFPGHDEQYF | TGTGCCAGCAGCTTCCCGGGACACGACGAGCAGTACTTC
TRBD1 | TRBJ1-6 | . | TRBV19 | CASSIAQGNSPLHF | TGTGCCAGTAGTATAGCACAGGGGAATTCACCCCTCCACTTT
. | TRBJ1-5 | . | TRBV6-2/TRBV6-3 | CASSGTGDGKPQHF | TGTGCCAGCAGTGGGACGGGGGACGGGAAGCCCCAGCATTTT
. | TRBJ2-4 | . | TRBV7-2 | CASSPTGAGMTKNIQYF | TGTGCCAGCAGCCCCACTGGGGCAGGGATGACCAAAAACATTCAGTACTTC
. | TRBJ1-1 | . | TRBV12-3/TRBV12-4 | CASIVGWGVEAFF | TGTGCCAGCATCGTAGGGTGGGGTGTTGAAGCTTTCTTT
. | TRBJ2-7 | . | TRBV30 | CAWTASLGEQYF | TGTGCCTGGACGGCGAGCTTGGGGGAGCAGTACTTC
TRBD2 | TRBJ2-7 | . | TRBV25-1 | CASRPPAGDGEHEQYF | TGTGCCAGCAGACCCCCCGCGGGGGACGGCGAGCACGAGCAGTACTTC
. | TRBJ1-5 | . | TRBV30 | CAWSVRVGRGAGAYQPQHF | TGTGCCTGGAGTGTACGGGTCGGCAGGGGAGCGGGGGCTTATCAGCCCCAGCATTTT
. | TRBJ2-1 | once | TRBV7-3 | CASSLTRVANEQFF | TGTGCCAGCAGCTTAACGAGGGTAGCCAATGAGCAGTTCTTC
. | TRBJ1-5 | . | TRBV5-1 | CASSPGPPNQPQHF | TGCGCCAGCAGCCCGGGACCGCCAAATCAGCCCCAGCATTTT
. | TRBJ2-2 | . | TRBV27 | CASSFEVPHYTGELFF | TGTGCCAGCAGTTTTGAGGTCCCCCACTACACCGGGGAGCTGTTTTTT
TRBD2 | TRBJ2-1 | . | TRBV9 | CASSPGLAGGLFPYNEQFF | TGTGCCAGCAGCCCCGGACTAGCGGGGGGGCTTTTCCCCTACAATGAGCAGTTCTTC
TRBD1 | TRBJ2-5 | few | TRBV27 | CASSRSRGYIQETQYF | TGTGCCAGCAGTAGAAGCAGGGGGTATATCCAAGAGACCCAGTACTTC
. | TRBJ2-1 | . | TRBV9 | CASSLEGGLVNEQFF | TGTGCCAGCAGCCTCGAGGGGGGTTTGGTAAATGAGCAGTTCTTC
TRBD1 | TRBJ1-5 | . | TRBV19 | CASTTTGYQPQHF | TGTGCCAGTACCACGACAGGGTATCAGCCCCAGCATTTT
. | TRBJ1-1 | . | TRBV18 | CASSPEAYTEAFF | TGTGCCAGCTCACCAGAGGCGTACACTGAAGCTTTCTTT
. | TRBJ1-4 | . | TRBV5-1 | CASSLAAGLGNEKLFF | TGCGCCAGCAGCTTGGCCGCGGGACTTGGGAATGAAAAACTGTTTTTT
. | TRBJ1-2 | . | TRBV7-9 | CASIPGEFDGYTF | TGTGCCAGCATCCCAGGGGAGTTTGATGGCTACACCTTC
TRBD2 | TRBJ2-1 | . | TRBV19 | CASMGLAGGPYNEQFF | TGTGCCAGTATGGGGCTAGCGGGAGGACCCTACAATGAGCAGTTCTTC
. | TRBJ2-7 | once | TRBV7-6 | CASSLGVVDEQYF | TGTGCCAGCAGCTTAGGGGTGGTGGACGAGCAGTACTTC
. | TRBJ1-6 | . | TRBV30 | CAWTGDILSYNSPLHF | TGTGCCTGGACTGGGGACATCCTCTCCTATAATTCACCCCTCCACTTT
. | TRBJ2-1 | . | TRBV9 | CASSGRDEQFF | TGTGCCAGCAGCGGGAGGGATGAGCAGTTCTTC
TRBD1 | TRBJ2-7 | . | TRBV28 | CASSLTTGQPYEQYF | TGTGCCAGCAGTTTAACGACGGGACAGCCCTACGAGCAGTACTTC
TRBD1 | TRBJ1-1 | . | TRBV6-2/TRBV6-3 | CASSYPGQLGMNTEAFF | TGTGCCAGCAGTTACCCGGGACAGTTGGGAATGAACACTGAAGCTTTCTTT
. | TRBJ2-5 | . | TRBV11-2 | CASSLDLGVGETQYF | TGTGCCAGCAGCCTCGACTTGGGGGTGGGGGAGACCCAGTACTTC
. | TRBJ1-4 | . | TRBV11-2 | CASSLGHRGRNEKLFF | TGTGCCAGCAGCTTAGGTCACCGCGGCCGTAATGAAAAACTGTTTTTT